This is a list of T cell receptor beta chains from one sample in a study of neurological immune-mediated disorders. Via MiXCR, TCRdb re-called the 5' RACE reads, giving one row per CDR3 protein. The sample consists of about 29,000 distinct CDR3 sequences, 9% to 15% of them appearing once. The sequencing input was PBMCs. The receptors were gathered from a man in his fifties or sixties in good health. Each CDR3 is given with its conserved first and last residue. D genes are given only for firm matches. Not every row has a clone size; where given, it reads once, few, many or a size class.

V: TRBV7-9; D: NA; size: NA; J: TRBJ2-5; DNA: TGTGCCAGCAGCCCTGCGGCGGGGGAGACCCAGTACTTC; CDR3: CASSPAAGETQYF
V: TRBV20-1; D: NA; size: medium-sized; J: TRBJ1-4; DNA: TGCAGTGCTAGGTCAATTAGGACTTTTAATAATGAAAAACTGTTTTTT; CDR3: CSARSIRTFNNEKLFF
V: TRBV10-3; D: NA; size: many; J: TRBJ2-5; DNA: TGTGCCATCAGCCCTAGTCGAGGCGGGGAGACCCAGTACTTC; CDR3: CAISPSRGGETQYF
V: TRBV5-1; D: NA; size: NA; J: TRBJ2-7; DNA: TGCGCCAGCAGCTTGCGGTGGGGGCAAGTCTACGAGCAGTACTTC; CDR3: CASSLRWGQVYEQYF
V: TRBV29-1; D: TRBD1; size: many; J: TRBJ2-1; DNA: TGCAGCGTCACGGGACAGGGGGCCATGGGGCAGTTCTTC; CDR3: CSVTGQGAMGQFF
V: TRBV7-9; D: NA; size: many; J: TRBJ2-5; DNA: TGTGCCAGCAGCCAACGCGCCCAAGAGACCCAGTACTTC; CDR3: CASSQRAQETQYF
V: TRBV4-1; D: NA; size: many; J: TRBJ2-3; DNA: TGCGCCAGCAGCCAACGGTTTAGGGTAGCGATTGGCACAGATACGCAGTATTTT; CDR3: CASSQRFRVAIGTDTQYF
V: TRBV10-3; D: TRBD2; size: many; J: TRBJ2-2; DNA: TGTGCCATCAGTGAAACATCTAGCGGGAGGTACACCGGGGAGCTGTTTTTT; CDR3: CAISETSSGRYTGELFF
V: TRBV5-1; D: NA; size: many; J: TRBJ2-1; DNA: TGCGCCAGCAGCTTTGGGGGCGGGTCGTACAATGAGCAGTTCTTC; CDR3: CASSFGGGSYNEQFF
V: TRBV6-5; D: NA; size: many; J: TRBJ2-7; DNA: TGTGCCAGCAGCCCCGGGCAGACCTACGAGCAGTACTTC; CDR3: CASSPGQTYEQYF
V: TRBV28; D: NA; size: many; J: TRBJ2-4; DNA: TGTGCCAGCAGTCCCCCTCAGGGGGGGTTGGACATTCAGTACTTC; CDR3: CASSPPQGGLDIQYF
V: TRBV5-1; D: NA; size: many; J: TRBJ2-3; DNA: TGCGCCAGCAGCTTGGCCGGTGGGGCTCGTGGAGATACGCAGTATTTT; CDR3: CASSLAGGARGDTQYF
V: TRBV27; D: TRBD1; size: many; J: TRBJ1-4; DNA: TGTGCCAGCAGTTTTGTCTACAGGGGCTCATCTAATGAAAAACTGTTTTTT; CDR3: CASSFVYRGSSNEKLFF
V: TRBV20-1; D: NA; size: many; J: TRBJ2-6; DNA: TGCAGTGCTAGATCCCCCCTGTCGGGGGCCAACGTCCTGACTTTC; CDR3: CSARSPLSGANVLTF
V: TRBV30; D: NA; size: many; J: TRBJ2-5; DNA: TGTGCCTTTGGAGGGGGGGAGACCCAGTACTTC; CDR3: CAFGGGETQYF
V: TRBV3-1; D: TRBD2; size: few; J: TRBJ2-2; DNA: TGTGCCAGCAACCAAGCCGGGAGGACAAACACCGGGGAGCTGTTTTTT; CDR3: CASNQAGRTNTGELFF
V: TRBV4-1; D: TRBD1; size: many; J: TRBJ2-7; DNA: TGCGCCAGCAGCTCCGACAGGGGCCCATACGAGCAGTACTTC; CDR3: CASSSDRGPYEQYF
V: TRBV5-1; D: NA; size: many; J: TRBJ1-1; DNA: TGCGCCAGCAGCCCGGAAATGAACACTGAAGCTTTCTTT; CDR3: CASSPEMNTEAFF
V: TRBV12-5; D: TRBD2; size: many; J: TRBJ2-7; DNA: TGTGCTAGTGGTTTGGCTAGCGGGTACGAGCAGTACTTC; CDR3: CASGLASGYEQYF
V: TRBV29-1; D: NA; size: NA; J: TRBJ2-7; DNA: TGCAGCGTTGAGGGGCCCCGGGCCTACGAGCAGTACTTC; CDR3: CSVEGPRAYEQYF
V: TRBV7-9; D: NA; size: many; J: TRBJ2-2; DNA: TGTGCCAGCAGTTCGGACAGAGCGAACACCGGGGAGCTGTTTTTT; CDR3: CASSSDRANTGELFF
V: TRBV7-9; D: NA; size: many; J: TRBJ2-7; DNA: TGTGCCAGCAGCTCCCGCTCGGCACGAAGCTACGAGCAGTACTTC; CDR3: CASSSRSARSYEQYF
V: TRBV12-3/TRBV12-4; D: NA; size: many; J: TRBJ2-7; DNA: TGTGCCAGCAGTCTAGCAGGGACCGAGCAGTACTTC; CDR3: CASSLAGTEQYF
V: TRBV6-2/TRBV6-3; D: NA; size: few; J: TRBJ2-3; DNA: TGTGCCAGCAGGCTCGGGAATCCAGATACGCAGTATTTT; CDR3: CASRLGNPDTQYF
V: TRBV6-2/TRBV6-3; D: TRBD2; size: many; J: TRBJ2-7; DNA: TGTGCCAGCAGTTACCCTAGACTAGCGCCTTCCTACGAGCAGTACTTC; CDR3: CASSYPRLAPSYEQYF
V: TRBV7-2; D: NA; size: many; J: TRBJ2-1; DNA: TGTGCCAGCAGATTAGTGGCAGGGGCCTGGGATGAGCAGTTCTTC; CDR3: CASRLVAGAWDEQFF
V: TRBV5-1; D: NA; size: many; J: TRBJ2-3; DNA: TGCGCCAGCAGCTTGCCCTCTTCCGCAGATACGCAGTATTTT; CDR3: CASSLPSSADTQYF
V: TRBV25-1; D: TRBD2; size: few; J: TRBJ2-1; DNA: TGTGCCAGCAGTGACTGGCGGGAGGGCCTTAATGAGCAGTTCTTC; CDR3: CASSDWREGLNEQFF
V: TRBV5-1; D: TRBD1; size: many; J: TRBJ2-5; DNA: TGCGCCAGCAGCATGACAGGGGGCCGGGAGACCCAGTACTTC; CDR3: CASSMTGGRETQYF
V: TRBV28; D: NA; size: many; J: TRBJ1-5; DNA: TGTGCCAGCAGTTTGGTTTGGCAGCCCCAGCATTTT; CDR3: CASSLVWQPQHF
V: TRBV5-1; D: NA; size: many; J: TRBJ2-5; DNA: TGCGCCAGCAGCTTGGGAGGGACTCAAGAGACCCAGTACTTC; CDR3: CASSLGGTQETQYF
V: TRBV15; D: NA; size: medium-sized; J: TRBJ1-4; DNA: TGTGCCACCAGCAGAGATCCGGGGGAAAATGAAAAACTGTTTTTT; CDR3: CATSRDPGENEKLFF
V: TRBV7-2; D: NA; size: many; J: TRBJ1-5; DNA: TGTGCCAGCAGCCGCAACCAGGGTAGCAATCAGCCCCAGCATTTT; CDR3: CASSRNQGSNQPQHF
V: TRBV28; D: NA; size: medium-sized; J: TRBJ2-1; DNA: TGTGCCAGCAGTTTACCCTCTAGGGGTGAGCAGTTCTTC; CDR3: CASSLPSRGEQFF
V: TRBV7-2; D: NA; size: many; J: TRBJ2-5; DNA: TGTGCCAGCAGTCCCCACAGGGGCGGGGGAGAGACCCAGTACTTC; CDR3: CASSPHRGGGETQYF
V: TRBV5-6; D: NA; size: many; J: TRBJ2-5; DNA: TGTGCCAGCAGTTACGACCTTAAAGAGACCCAGTACTTC; CDR3: CASSYDLKETQYF
V: TRBV28; D: TRBD1; size: many; J: TRBJ1-5; DNA: TGTGCCAGCAGTTTACCCACGGGACAGGATCAGAATCAGCCCCAGCATTTT; CDR3: CASSLPTGQDQNQPQHF
V: TRBV3-1; D: TRBD1; size: many; J: TRBJ2-7; DNA: TGTGCCAGCAGCCAAGCGAGGACAGGGGGCAGGAACGAGCAGTACTTC; CDR3: CASSQARTGGRNEQYF
V: TRBV11-3; D: NA; size: NA; J: TRBJ1-1; DNA: TGTGCCAGCAGCTTAGATAGTCTGAGGGAAAAACACAGGACCACTGAAGCTTTCTTT; CDR3: CASSLDSLREKHRTTEAFF
V: TRBV7-9; D: NA; size: many; J: TRBJ1-1; DNA: TGTGCCAGCAGCCGGGGGGGGAACACTGAAGCTTTCTTT; CDR3: CASSRGGNTEAFF
V: TRBV27; D: NA; size: medium-sized; J: TRBJ1-6; DNA: TGTGCCAGCAGTTTAATTAATTCACCCCTCCACTTT; CDR3: CASSLINSPLHF
V: TRBV10-2; D: NA; size: many; J: TRBJ2-1; DNA: TGCGCCAGCAGTGCCACGTACAATGAGCAGTTCTTC; CDR3: CASSATYNEQFF
V: TRBV5-1; D: NA; size: many; J: TRBJ2-2; DNA: TGCGCCAGCAGCTTGGATAGTAAAGGCGTCGGGGAGCTGTTTTTT; CDR3: CASSLDSKGVGELFF
V: TRBV6-1; D: TRBD2; size: many; J: TRBJ2-5; DNA: TGTGCCAGCAGTGGGGGGACTAGATCGGAGACCCAGTACTTC; CDR3: CASSGGTRSETQYF
V: TRBV4-3; D: NA; size: medium-sized; J: TRBJ1-2; DNA: TGCGCCAGCAGCCAAGAGCCCCGCTCGGGCGGCTACACCTTC; CDR3: CASSQEPRSGGYTF
V: TRBV5-1; D: NA; size: medium-sized; J: TRBJ2-1; DNA: TGCGCCAGCAGCTTGGGGGTTAAGACACAAGACTCCTACAATGAGCAGTTCTTC; CDR3: CASSLGVKTQDSYNEQFF
V: TRBV5-1; D: NA; size: many; J: TRBJ1-1; DNA: TGCGCCAGCAGCTGGGGAGGGGGATGGAACACTGAAGCTTTCTTT; CDR3: CASSWGGGWNTEAFF
V: TRBV6-1; D: NA; size: many; J: TRBJ2-1; DNA: TGTGCCAGCACCCGGGATTACAATGAGCAGTTCTTC; CDR3: CASTRDYNEQFF
V: TRBV7-2; D: TRBD1; size: many; J: TRBJ2-5; DNA: TGTGCCAGCAGCTTCTGGGACAGGGGGACTCAAGAGACCCAGTACTTC; CDR3: CASSFWDRGTQETQYF
V: TRBV7-2; D: NA; size: medium-sized; J: TRBJ2-5; DNA: TGTGCCAGCAGCTCTCAAGGGGGAGGCCAAGAGACCCAGTACTTC; CDR3: CASSSQGGGQETQYF
V: TRBV7-3; D: NA; size: many; J: TRBJ2-3; DNA: TGTGCCAGCAGCCGAGACAGTAGCACAGATACGCAGTATTTT; CDR3: CASSRDSSTDTQYF
V: TRBV12-3/TRBV12-4; D: NA; size: many; J: TRBJ2-5; DNA: TGTGCCAGCAGTTTAGCTGGTTGGGATAAAGAGACCCAGTACTTC; CDR3: CASSLAGWDKETQYF
V: TRBV20-1; D: NA; size: many; J: TRBJ2-7; DNA: TGCAGTGCTAGAGTTGCGTTGAGCTCCTACGAGCAGTACTTC; CDR3: CSARVALSSYEQYF
V: TRBV29-1; D: TRBD1; size: many; J: TRBJ2-5; DNA: TGCAGCGTTGATCGACAGGGCCAAGAGACCCAGTACTTC; CDR3: CSVDRQGQETQYF
V: TRBV28; D: NA; size: many; J: TRBJ2-5; DNA: TGTGCCAGCAGTGCCTCCAGGGGCCGAGAGACCCAGTACTTC; CDR3: CASSASRGRETQYF
V: TRBV6-7; D: TRBD1; size: many; J: TRBJ2-7; DNA: TGTGCCAGCAGTTACGGGGACCAGGACAGGGTCTCATACGAGCAGTACTTC; CDR3: CASSYGDQDRVSYEQYF
V: TRBV7-2; D: TRBD1; size: medium-sized; J: TRBJ2-1; DNA: TGTGCCAGCAGAGCGACAGGGGTCCCCTACAATGAGCAGTTCTTC; CDR3: CASRATGVPYNEQFF
V: TRBV5-1; D: TRBD2; size: many; J: TRBJ2-1; DNA: TGCGCCAGCAGCCGCCTAGCGGGAGTCAATGAGCAGTTCTTC; CDR3: CASSRLAGVNEQFF